A single sample is the source of the 16 T cell receptor beta chains below, sequenced in a study of T cell responses to AZD1222 COVID-19 vaccine. The protocol was immunoSEQ multiplex PCR, while the TCRdb copy is restricted to in-frame clones and leaves out a portion. Of 150,000 or so clones listed, 75% to 90% were seen once; the top ten hold roughly a tenth. The sample in question was peripheral blood, obtained 28 days after the second AZD1222 dose. The origin of the receptors is an adult who received the AZD1222 COVID-19 vaccine.

The rearrangement uses TRBV7-8 and TRBJ1-5; maybe TRBD1 (5 bases). Germline V gene sequence: CDR1 SGHVS, CDR2 FQNEAQ. This CDR3 has 17 residues. V lost 5 bases, J lost 1 base, and 18 bases lay in between. In DNA, the CDR3 is TGTGCCAGCAGCCCTTTCTCCGGGACCGCCAGCAATCAGCCCCAGCATTTT. This sequence encodes CASSPFSGTASNQPQHF.

This sequence joins TRBV28 and TRBJ1-6; 7 bases agree with TRBD1. Trimming at V came to 5 bases and at J to 3 bases, leaving 7 bases not matched to a gene. The CDR3 sequence is 16 residues long. Germline V gene data show CDR1 as MDHEN and CDR2 as SYDVKM. CDR3 sequence: CASSQTGAVYNSPLHF. CDR3 nucleotides: TGTGCCAGCAGTCAAACAGGGGCAGTCTATAATTCACCCCTCCACTTT.

The chain is built from TRBV27 and TRBJ1-2; D perhaps matches TRBD1 (6 bases). V lost 0 bases and J lost 5, with 10 bases in between. The CDR3 spans 14 residues. In germline, CDR1 is MNHEY, CDR2 SMNVEV (reference sequence). The CDR3 loop is CASSLSAGAYGYTF. CDR3 nucleotide sequence: TGTGCCAGCAGTTTATCTGCGGGGGCGTATGGCTACACCTTC.

The chain joins TRBV11-3 to TRBJ2-7; D call uncertain. The V and J ends lost 5 bases and 0 bases respectively, with 5 bases between them. CDR3 length: 12 amino acids. Germline CDR1 reads SGHNT; CDR2 reads YENEEA. The CDR3 loop reads CASSRSSYEQYF. The DNA of the CDR3 is TGTGCCAGCAGCCGGAGCTCCTACGAGCAGTACTTC.

The chain carries TRBV14 and TRBJ2-1, with D unclear. Deletions cut 0 bases from V and 3 bases from J, with 9 bases between. In germline, CDR1 is SGHDN, CDR2 FVKESK. The CDR3 runs 15 residues. CDR3 sequence reads: CASSQELAVYNEQFF. The CDR3 bases are TGTGCCAGCAGCCAAGAATTGGCAGTCTACAATGAGCAGTTCTTC.

V is TRBV9 and J is TRBJ2-3; D gene ambiguous. V lost 0 bases, J lost 4 bases, and 9 bases lay in between. Germline lookup yields CDR1 SGDLS and CDR2 YYNGEE. CDR3 length: 14 residues. The CDR3 protein is CASSVDLPADTQYF. The DNA of the CDR3 is TGTGCCAGCAGCGTAGATCTGCCCGCAGATACGCAGTATTTT.

The rearrangement uses TRBV7-3 and TRBJ2-2, with TRBD1 as a possible D gene (6 bases). V shed 2 bases and J shed 7 bases, with 14 bases lying between them. In germline, CDR1 is SGHTA, CDR2 FQGTGA. The CDR3 totals 15 residues. In DNA, the CDR3 is TGTGCCAGCAGCTTAGGGACGGTGGACAGCGGGGAGCTGTTTTTT. This translates into CASSLGTVDSGELFF.

The chain carries TRBV28 and TRBJ1-3, with a tentative D call TRBD1 (6 bases). The germline V and J ends were trimmed by 8 bases and 1 base, with 9 bases remaining between them. Per germline, CDR1 MDHEN and CDR2 SYDVKM. There are 13 residues in the CDR3. CDR3 DNA sequence: TGTGCCAGCGGGGGCGGGTCTGGAAACACCATATATTTT. This gives the protein CASGGGSGNTIYF.

This chain uses TRBV5-1 with TRBJ1-1; no definite D call. The germline V and J ends were trimmed by 0 bases and 2 bases, with 5 bases remaining between them. This CDR3 spans 13 amino acids. The V gene's germline CDR1 is SGHRS and CDR2 YFSETQ. CDR3 nucleotide sequence: TGCGCCAGCAGCTTGGGGGCCAACACTGAAGCTTTCTTT. This codes for CASSLGANTEAFF.

The count of this clone is one. J is TRBJ1-6 and V is TRBV3-1 (or the pseudogene TRBV3-2), with D perhaps TRBD1 (5 bases). V lost 2 bases and J 7 bases, leaving 9 bases between the germline ends. CDR3 size: 14 residues. The germline V gene has CDR1 LGHDT and CDR2 YNNKEL (reference sequence). The CDR3 DNA is TGTGCCAGCAGCCAATTAAGGGGAAATTCACCCCTCCACTTT. Its translation: CASSQLRGNSPLHF.

The gene calls are TRBV4-3 and TRBJ2-7; D is undetermined. The CDR3 has 15 residues. Germline V CDR1 and CDR2: LGHNA, YSLEER. V dropped 0 bases and J dropped 0 bases, with 9 bases sitting between them. The CDR3 DNA reads TGCGCCAGCAGCCAAGATAGGGTGGGCTCCTACGAGCAGTACTTC. Translating it yields CASSQDRVGSYEQYF.

The chain links TRBV5-5 to TRBJ2-1, with 11 nucleotides matching TRBD2. Germline-derived CDR1 and CDR2 are SGHKS and YYEKEE (reference sequence). There are 16 residues in the CDR3. Trimming at V came to 3 bases and at J to 6 bases, leaving 8 bases not matched to a gene. This CDR3 is CASSSFGLAGGNEQFF. The CDR3 region has the DNA TGTGCCAGCAGCTCATTTGGTCTAGCGGGAGGCAATGAGCAGTTCTTC.

The rearrangement links TRBV18 to TRBJ2-1; TRBD2 agrees at 13 bases. The length of the CDR3 is 16 residues. V lost 6 bases to trimming and J lost 3 bases; unmatched junction nucleotides: 5. Germline CDR1 reads KGHSH; CDR2 reads LQKENI. Written as DNA, the CDR3 is TGTGCCAGCTCTCCGGGACTAGCGGGACGCTACAATGAGCAGTTCTTC. Translating it yields CASSPGLAGRYNEQFF.

This clone has just one count. V usage is TRBV3-1 (or the pseudogene TRBV3-2) and J usage is TRBJ1-5; 9 bases map to TRBD1. V was pared by 1 base and J by 7 bases, with 5 bases of the junction left unmatched. CDR1 and CDR2 from the germline V gene are LGHDT and YNNKEL (reference sequence). The CDR3 runs to 15 residues. Here the CDR3 DNA reads TGTGCCAGCAGCCAAGGGACAGGGGAGGAGCAGCCCCAGCATTTT. It yields the protein CASSQGTGEEQPQHF.

A single count supports this clone. The V and J genes are TRBV18 and TRBJ2-6; D unresolved. The CDR3 is 15 amino acids. Looked up from germline, CDR1 is KGHSH and CDR2 is LQKENI. Trimming took 2 bases from V and 1 from J, leaving 6 bases between them. The CDR3 loop is CASSPTSSGANVLTF. CDR3 DNA: TGTGCCAGCTCACCAACTTCATCTGGGGCCAACGTCCTGACTTTC.

This clone was counted only a few times. The chain employs TRBV2 and TRBJ2-1; D may be TRBD2 (5 bases). Germline CDR1 SNHLY, CDR2 FYNNEI. The CDR3 runs to 18 residues. V lost 6 bases and J lost 6, with 27 bases in between. The CDR3 here is CASSGPLLTLVIGNEQFF. CDR3 DNA: TGTGCCAGCAGCGGACCTCTTTTAACACTAGTCATAGGCAATGAGCAGTTCTTC.